This T cell receptor beta chain was recovered during a study of blood T cell repertoires in COVID-19. At the level of the study: Some COVID-19 samples were acute and others convalescent; all came from the United States, Italy and Spain. T cells, B-cell-depleted T cells, or PBMCs supplied cDNA or gDNA.

The V end lost 1 base, the J end lost 2 bases, and 13 bases lay between the germline ends. In germline, CDR1 is LGHDT, CDR2 YNNKEL (reference sequence). This CDR3 has 16 residues. In the authors' workflow: Quantification of nucleated cells was approximated via reference gene primer amplification. Here immunoSEQ multiplex PCR was the method, and the copy in TCRdb shows in-frame clones only, minus some. V, J and clone size are taken as reported in that table, and D and trimming were inferred from the DNA itself. The table shows roughly 250,000 clones, with approximately 79% occurring only once. The V call is TRBV3-1 (or the pseudogene TRBV3-2), the J call TRBJ2-3; D is uncertain. This receptor was obtained from a woman older than 75 with active or convalescent COVID-19. Sequencing input: peripheral blood. The CDR3 here is CASSQARTGSTDTQYF. Here the CDR3 DNA reads TGTGCCAGCAGCCAAGCTAGAACTGGATCCACAGATACGCAGTATTTT.